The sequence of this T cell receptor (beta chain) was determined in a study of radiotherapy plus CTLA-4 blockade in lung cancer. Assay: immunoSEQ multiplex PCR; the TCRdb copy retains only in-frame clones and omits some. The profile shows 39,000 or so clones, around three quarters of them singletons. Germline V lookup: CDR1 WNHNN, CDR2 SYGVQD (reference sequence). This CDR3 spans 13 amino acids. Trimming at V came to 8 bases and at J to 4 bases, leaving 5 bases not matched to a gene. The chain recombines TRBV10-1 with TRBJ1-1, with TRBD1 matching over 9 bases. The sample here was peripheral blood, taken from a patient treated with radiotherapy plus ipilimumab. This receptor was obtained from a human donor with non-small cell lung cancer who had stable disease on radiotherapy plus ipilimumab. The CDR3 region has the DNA TGCGCCAGCGGGGGACAGGGAAGCACTGAAGCTTTCTTT. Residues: CASGGQGSTEAFF.